This is a list of T cell receptor beta chains from one sample in a study of T cell responses to AZD1222 COVID-19 vaccine. The protocol was immunoSEQ multiplex PCR, while the TCRdb copy is restricted to in-frame clones and leaves out a portion. The top ten clones hold approximately 15% of a sample with about 93,000 clones, about 87% of them seen once. Sequencing was performed on peripheral blood, taken on day 0 of AZD1222 vaccination. These receptor sequences come from an adult in good health. CDR3s include the opening cysteine and the closing phenylalanine or tryptophan. The D gene is left open where the match is weak. The size of a clone is reported for some rows only, either as once, few or many, or as a class for expanded clones.

j_gene: TRBJ1-2
abundance: -
d_gene: -
v_gene: TRBV7-2
CDR3nt: TGTGCCAGCAGCTTAGGAGGGGGTATCGTCTATGGCTACACCTTC
CDR3aa: CASSLGGGIVYGYTF

j_gene: TRBJ1-2
abundance: -
d_gene: -
v_gene: TRBV3-1/TRBV3-2
CDR3nt: TGTGCCAGCAGCCAAGATTGGCGGATGGGGGAAGATGGCTACACCTTC
CDR3aa: CASSQDWRMGEDGYTF

j_gene: TRBJ2-2
abundance: once
d_gene: -
v_gene: TRBV19
CDR3nt: TGTGCCAGTAGTACGCAGGGGGGCGTGATCCGGGAGCTGTTTTTT
CDR3aa: CASSTQGGVIRELFF

j_gene: TRBJ2-1
abundance: -
d_gene: -
v_gene: TRBV2
CDR3nt: TGTGCCAGCAGCTACTCCCCGGGCAATGAGCAGTTCTTC
CDR3aa: CASSYSPGNEQFF

j_gene: TRBJ2-5
abundance: -
d_gene: -
v_gene: TRBV7-2
CDR3nt: TGTGCCAGCAGCTTAGCGCCGGTGGTTAGGGAGACCCAGTACTTC
CDR3aa: CASSLAPVVRETQYF

j_gene: TRBJ1-1
abundance: few
d_gene: TRBD1
v_gene: TRBV5-1
CDR3nt: TGCGCCAGCAGCCTCGGACAGGCGATCGGGACTGAAGCTTTCTTT
CDR3aa: CASSLGQAIGTEAFF

j_gene: TRBJ1-1
abundance: once
d_gene: -
v_gene: TRBV2
CDR3nt: TGTGCCAGCAGGGGCATGAACACTGAAGCTTTCTTT
CDR3aa: CASRGMNTEAFF

j_gene: TRBJ2-5
abundance: -
d_gene: -
v_gene: TRBV5-6
CDR3nt: TGTGCCAGCAGCTCGCAATCCGGGTTTCAAGAGACCCAGTACTTC
CDR3aa: CASSSQSGFQETQYF

j_gene: TRBJ1-2
abundance: once
d_gene: -
v_gene: TRBV12-3/TRBV12-4
CDR3nt: TGTGCCAGCAGCCACGGCAGGGGTGGCTACACCTTC
CDR3aa: CASSHGRGGYTF

j_gene: TRBJ1-2
abundance: -
d_gene: -
v_gene: TRBV3-1/TRBV3-2
CDR3nt: TGTGCCAGCAGCCTCAGAGGGTCTAACTATGGCTACACCTTC
CDR3aa: CASSLRGSNYGYTF

j_gene: TRBJ1-6
abundance: -
d_gene: -
v_gene: TRBV14
CDR3nt: TGTGCCAGCAGCAGTAGGACCGGGTTAAATTCACCCCTCCACTTT
CDR3aa: CASSSRTGLNSPLHF

j_gene: TRBJ2-1
abundance: -
d_gene: -
v_gene: TRBV11-2
CDR3nt: TGTGCCAGCAGTCGGGGGTACTACAATGAGCAGTTCTTC
CDR3aa: CASSRGYYNEQFF

j_gene: TRBJ2-3
abundance: -
d_gene: TRBD1
v_gene: TRBV2
CDR3nt: TGTGCCAGCAGGCGACAGGGAACAGATACGCAGTATTTT
CDR3aa: CASRRQGTDTQYF

j_gene: TRBJ1-1
abundance: few
d_gene: -
v_gene: TRBV21-1
CDR3nt: TGTGCCAGCAGCAAAGGGGACCCCCGGGACAGGGGGTGGACTGAAGCTTTCTTT
CDR3aa: CASSKGDPRDRGWTEAFF

j_gene: TRBJ1-3
abundance: -
d_gene: -
v_gene: TRBV18
CDR3nt: TGTGCCAGCTCACCACCGGGCACAGGTTCTGGAAACACCATATATTTT
CDR3aa: CASSPPGTGSGNTIYF

j_gene: TRBJ2-3
abundance: -
d_gene: TRBD2
v_gene: TRBV3-1/TRBV3-2
CDR3nt: TGTGCCAGCAGCCAAGGGCTAGCGGCGTATTTT
CDR3aa: CASSQGLAAYF

j_gene: TRBJ2-1
abundance: -
d_gene: -
v_gene: TRBV4-1
CDR3nt: TGCGCCAGCAGCCCCCGGGGAGCGGCAAGCTCCTACAATGAGCAGTTCTTC
CDR3aa: CASSPRGAASSYNEQFF

j_gene: TRBJ1-5
abundance: -
d_gene: -
v_gene: TRBV4-2
CDR3nt: TGTGCCAGCAGCCAAGTTTTTCCCGGGAGTCAGCCCCAGCATTTT
CDR3aa: CASSQVFPGSQPQHF

j_gene: TRBJ2-3
abundance: -
d_gene: -
v_gene: TRBV21-1
CDR3nt: TGTGCCAGCACCCCGCCGCGGGGAGGGGGCACAGATACGCAGTATTTT
CDR3aa: CASTPPRGGGTDTQYF

j_gene: TRBJ2-5
abundance: -
d_gene: -
v_gene: TRBV2
CDR3nt: TGTGCCAGCACCCGAAATGGGGTTGGCGAGACCCAGTACTTC
CDR3aa: CASTRNGVGETQYF

j_gene: TRBJ1-1
abundance: -
d_gene: -
v_gene: TRBV19
CDR3nt: TGTGCCAGTAGAGGGACAAGGAACACTGAAGCTTTCTTT
CDR3aa: CASRGTRNTEAFF

j_gene: TRBJ2-7
abundance: -
d_gene: TRBD1
v_gene: TRBV11-2
CDR3nt: TGTGCCAGCAGCTCCGACCCAGGGGGCGTACCGAGGTACGAGCAGTACTTC
CDR3aa: CASSSDPGGVPRYEQYF

j_gene: TRBJ1-5
abundance: -
d_gene: -
v_gene: TRBV2
CDR3nt: TGTGCCAGCAGTGAACGCGACAGTTCTAATCAGCCCCAGCATTTT
CDR3aa: CASSERDSSNQPQHF

j_gene: TRBJ2-7
abundance: once
d_gene: TRBD2
v_gene: TRBV6-5
CDR3nt: TGTGCCAGCAGTTACTCCGGGGGGAACTCCTACGAGCAGTACTTC
CDR3aa: CASSYSGGNSYEQYF

j_gene: TRBJ2-5
abundance: -
d_gene: TRBD1
v_gene: TRBV5-1
CDR3nt: TGCGCCAGCAGCTTCCGGGACAGGTCCAGAGAGACCCAGTACTTC
CDR3aa: CASSFRDRSRETQYF

j_gene: TRBJ2-7
abundance: -
d_gene: TRBD1
v_gene: TRBV12-5
CDR3nt: TGTGCTAGTGGAACCGGGACAGCGGCTTACGAGCAGTACTTC
CDR3aa: CASGTGTAAYEQYF

j_gene: TRBJ2-5
abundance: -
d_gene: -
v_gene: TRBV6-1
CDR3nt: TGTGCCAGCAGTGAATGGGTCGGTAAGGGGCAAGAGACCCAGTACTTC
CDR3aa: CASSEWVGKGQETQYF

j_gene: TRBJ2-5
abundance: -
d_gene: -
v_gene: TRBV18
CDR3nt: TGTGCCAGCTCACCACCCATGGGAGAGACCCAGTACTTC
CDR3aa: CASSPPMGETQYF

j_gene: TRBJ2-5
abundance: -
d_gene: TRBD1
v_gene: TRBV27
CDR3nt: TGTGCCAGCAGGGGGGACAGGGGGCTAGAACAAGAGACCCAGTACTTC
CDR3aa: CASRGDRGLEQETQYF

j_gene: TRBJ1-3
abundance: -
d_gene: -
v_gene: TRBV11-2
CDR3nt: TGTGCCAGCAGCGGCCGTGTGAGGTCTGGAAACACCATATATTTT
CDR3aa: CASSGRVRSGNTIYF

j_gene: TRBJ1-5
abundance: -
d_gene: -
v_gene: TRBV30
CDR3nt: TGTGCCTGTTCATCCAAGATCCGTGACAGCAATCAGCCCCAGCATTTT
CDR3aa: CACSSKIRDSNQPQHF

j_gene: TRBJ1-1
abundance: -
d_gene: -
v_gene: TRBV7-9
CDR3nt: TGTGCCAGCAGCTTGATGGGAAACACTGAAGCTTTCTTT
CDR3aa: CASSLMGNTEAFF

j_gene: TRBJ1-1
abundance: -
d_gene: TRBD1
v_gene: TRBV19
CDR3nt: TGTGCCAGTAGTATAGAGACAGGGGCGGAGGCTTTCTTT
CDR3aa: CASSIETGAEAFF

j_gene: TRBJ2-1
abundance: -
d_gene: TRBD2
v_gene: TRBV28
CDR3nt: TGTGCCAGCCTAACTAGCGGGACCTACAATGAGCAGTTCTTC
CDR3aa: CASLTSGTYNEQFF

j_gene: TRBJ1-4
abundance: -
d_gene: -
v_gene: TRBV27
CDR3nt: TGTGCCAGCAGTCTAGCCCGTGGCCGGTTTAATGAAAAACTGTTTTTT
CDR3aa: CASSLARGRFNEKLFF